This T cell receptor (beta chain) is drawn from a study of blood T cell repertoires in COVID-19. Study details: T cells, B-cell-depleted T cells, or PBMCs provided the cDNA or gDNA that served as material.

With V trimmed by 2 bases and J by 2 bases, 3 bases remained unmatched. Germline V lookup: CDR1 MDHEN, CDR2 SYDVKM. CDR3 length equals 15 residues. This table comes from immunoSEQ multiplex PCR, and its TCRdb copy is limited to in-frame clones, with some not included. The data hold approximately 530,000 clones, with roughly nine tenths observed a single time. This receptor was taken from a woman aged 45-65 years with COVID-19, enrolled during active disease. This chain uses TRBV28 with TRBJ2-5; 9 positions agree with TRBD2. Sequencing was carried out using peripheral blood. Here the CDR3 reads CASSLAGGPQETQYF. The CDR3 region has the DNA TGTGCCAGCAGTTTAGCGGGGGGGCCGCAAGAGACCCAGTACTTC.